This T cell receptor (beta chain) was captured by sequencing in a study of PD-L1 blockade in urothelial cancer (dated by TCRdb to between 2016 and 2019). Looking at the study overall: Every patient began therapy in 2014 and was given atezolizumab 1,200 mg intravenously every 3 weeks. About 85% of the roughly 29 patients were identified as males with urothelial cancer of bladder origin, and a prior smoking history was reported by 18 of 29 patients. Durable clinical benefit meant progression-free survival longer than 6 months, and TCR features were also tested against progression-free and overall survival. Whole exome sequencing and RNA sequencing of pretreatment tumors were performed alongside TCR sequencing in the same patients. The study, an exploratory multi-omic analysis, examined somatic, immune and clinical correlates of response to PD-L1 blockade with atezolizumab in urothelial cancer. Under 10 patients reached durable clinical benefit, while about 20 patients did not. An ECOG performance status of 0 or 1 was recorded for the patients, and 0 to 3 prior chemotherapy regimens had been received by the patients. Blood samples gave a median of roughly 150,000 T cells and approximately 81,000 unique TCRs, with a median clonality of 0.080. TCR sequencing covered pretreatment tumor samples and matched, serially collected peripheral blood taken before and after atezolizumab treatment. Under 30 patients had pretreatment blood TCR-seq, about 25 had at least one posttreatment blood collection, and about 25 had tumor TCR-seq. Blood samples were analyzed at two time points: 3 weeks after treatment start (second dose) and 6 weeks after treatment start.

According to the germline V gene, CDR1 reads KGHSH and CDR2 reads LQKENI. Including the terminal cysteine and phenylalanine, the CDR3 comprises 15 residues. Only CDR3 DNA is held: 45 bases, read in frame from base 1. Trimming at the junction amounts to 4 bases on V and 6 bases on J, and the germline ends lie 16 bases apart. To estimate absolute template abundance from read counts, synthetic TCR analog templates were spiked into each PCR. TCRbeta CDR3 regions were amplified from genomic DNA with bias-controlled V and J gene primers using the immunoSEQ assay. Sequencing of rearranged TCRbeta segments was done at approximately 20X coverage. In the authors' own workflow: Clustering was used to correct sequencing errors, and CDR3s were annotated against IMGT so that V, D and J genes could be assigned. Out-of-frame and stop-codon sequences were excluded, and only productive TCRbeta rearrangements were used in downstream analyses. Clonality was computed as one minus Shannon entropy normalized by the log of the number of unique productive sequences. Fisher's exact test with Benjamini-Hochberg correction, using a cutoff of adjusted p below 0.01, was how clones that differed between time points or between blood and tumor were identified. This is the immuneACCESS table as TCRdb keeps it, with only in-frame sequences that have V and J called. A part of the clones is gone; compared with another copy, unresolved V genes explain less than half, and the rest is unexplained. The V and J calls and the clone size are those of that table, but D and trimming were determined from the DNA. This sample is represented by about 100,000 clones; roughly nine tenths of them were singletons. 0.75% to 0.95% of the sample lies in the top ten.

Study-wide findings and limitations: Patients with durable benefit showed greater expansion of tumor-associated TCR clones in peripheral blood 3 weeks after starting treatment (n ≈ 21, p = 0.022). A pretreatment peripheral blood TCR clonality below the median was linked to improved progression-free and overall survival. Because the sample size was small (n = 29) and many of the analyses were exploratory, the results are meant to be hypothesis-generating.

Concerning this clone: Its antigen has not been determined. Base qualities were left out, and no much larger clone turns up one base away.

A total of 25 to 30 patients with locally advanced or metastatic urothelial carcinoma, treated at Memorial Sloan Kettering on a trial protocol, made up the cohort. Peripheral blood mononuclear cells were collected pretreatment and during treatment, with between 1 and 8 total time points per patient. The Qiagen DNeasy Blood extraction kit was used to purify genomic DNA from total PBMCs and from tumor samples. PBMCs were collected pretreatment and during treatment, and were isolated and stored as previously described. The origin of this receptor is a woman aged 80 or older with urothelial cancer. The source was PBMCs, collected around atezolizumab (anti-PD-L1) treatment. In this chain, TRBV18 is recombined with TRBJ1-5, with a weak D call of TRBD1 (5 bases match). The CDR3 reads CASSLGIGGGQPQHF. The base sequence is TGTGCCAGCTCACTAGGTATTGGGGGGGGTCAGCCCCAGCATTTT.